These 10 T cell receptor beta chains came from one sample sequenced in a study of T cells in Graves' hyperthyroidism and ophthalmopathy. Authors of the study amplified TCR beta CDR3 regions from RNA transcripts. The TCR CDR3 first-round RT-PCR relied on the HTBI primer set. MiXCR was run by TCRdb on the multiplex PCR reads, yielding one entry per CDR3 protein. The sample yields 300,000 to 400,000 distinct CDR3 sequences, approximately 15% seen once. Sequenced: blood. These receptors came from a woman in her 30s with Graves' hyperthyroidism.

Points on this clonotype: It may be a read error: a sequence one base away is much more abundant. The rearrangement joins TRBV12-3 or TRBV12-4 to TRBJ1-4, with D unclear. The CDR3 totals 15 residues. As DNA, the CDR3 is TGTGCCAGCAGCCCTTCCGGGGTGCCTAATGGAAAACTGTTTTTT. Amino acids: CASSPSGVPNGKLFF.

The chain couples TRBV4-1 to TRBJ2-6; the match to TRBD2 covers 8 bases. CDR3 length: 20 amino acids. CDR1 is MGHRA, CDR2 YSYEKL, per germline. The trim removed 0 bases at V and 1 base at J, leaving 11 bases unmatched. The CDR3 region has the DNA TGCGCCAGCAGCCAAGATTTGGCGGGAGGCCCCCCATCTGGGGCCAACGTCCTGACTTTC. Amino acid sequence: CASSQDLAGGPPSGANVLTF.

There are many counts of this clonotype. The V and J genes are TRBV2 and TRBJ2-1; TRBD2 matches 8 bases. Looked up from germline, CDR1 is SNHLY and CDR2 is FYNNEI. CDR3 length: 15 amino acids. Losses at the gene ends were 2 bases for V and 4 bases for J; bases not matched to a gene: 4. In DNA form, the CDR3 reads TGTGCCAGCAGTGAAAGGACTAGCTTATACAATGAGCAGTTCTTC. This translates into CASSERTSLYNEQFF.

The chain carries TRBV5-1 and TRBJ1-2; D ambiguous. With 0 bases removed from V and 3 bases from J, the gap between germline ends came to 12 bases. This CDR3 region has 15 residues. CDR1 SGHRS and CDR2 YFSETQ come from the germline V gene. Here the CDR3 DNA reads TGCGCCAGCAGCTTGGAATCGGGGTTCGACTATGGCTACACCTTC. Translation gives CASSLESGFDYGYTF.

This clonotype has a handful of counts. J is TRBJ1-6 and V is TRBV29-1; 8 positions agree with TRBD1. Germline V gene sequence: CDR1 SQVTM, CDR2 ANQGSEA. The CDR3 consists of 19 residues. V lost 8 bases to trimming and J lost 2 bases; unmatched junction nucleotides: 20. The CDR3 coding sequence is TGCAGCTCCGTTTCTCGGACAGGGCGAAGGATAACCTATAATTCACCCCTCCACTTT. This codes for CSSVSRTGRRITYNSPLHF.

The CDR3 bases are TGCAGCGCGTCCGAGGGAGGGGAGACCCAGTACTTC. Translation gives CSASEGGETQYF. The J gene is TRBJ2-5, the V gene TRBV29-1; 7 bases match TRBD2. The germline V gene has CDR1 SQVTM and CDR2 ANQGSEA. This CDR3 is 12 amino acids long. V dropped 7 bases and J dropped 5; count of bases not matched to a gene: 7.

This clonotype occurred many times. The chain has TRBV28 and TRBJ1-1, with D unresolved. This CDR3 has 14 amino acids. The V gene's germline CDR1 is MDHEN and CDR2 SYDVKM. V was pared by 2 bases and J by 0 bases, with 7 bases between. CDR3 bases: TGTGCCAGCAGTTTACAGTTAATGAACACTGAAGCTTTCTTT. Protein product: CASSLQLMNTEAFF. Using reference TRBV28 and TRBJ1-1 for the parts outside the CDR3, the full variable domain is DVKVTQSSRYLVKRTGEKVFLECVQDMDHENMFWYRQDPGLGLRLIYFSYDVKMKEKGDIPEGYSVSREKKERFSLILESASTNQTSMYLCASSLQLMNTEAFFGQGTRLTVV.

The sample holds many counts of this clonotype. In nucleotides, the CDR3 is TGTGCCAGCAGTGAAAGACACCTAAATGAGCAGTTCTTC. As protein: CASSERHLNEQFF. The rearrangement joins TRBV6-1 to TRBJ2-1; no clear D. This CDR3 contains 13 residues. Germline V CDR1 and CDR2: MNHNS, SASEGT. V lost 2 bases, J lost 7 bases, and 9 bases lay in between.

The genes are TRBV27 and TRBJ2-2; 11 nucleotides align to TRBD2. In germline, CDR1 is MNHEY, CDR2 SMNVEV (reference sequence). This CDR3 spans 15 amino acids. V shed 6 bases and J 4 bases; nucleotides not matched to a gene: 4. The CDR3 region is CASRTSGVATGELFF. The DNA for the CDR3 is TGTGCCAGCAGGACTAGCGGGGTGGCCACCGGGGAGCTGTTTTTT.

This clonotype was seen many times. This chain uses TRBV10-3 with TRBJ2-3; the match to TRBD2 covers 11 bases. Germline CDR1 ENHRY, CDR2 SYGVKD. After removal of 6 bases from V and 4 bases from J, the junction contained 6 bases not matched to a gene. The CDR3 spans 15 residues. The CDR3 DNA is TGTGCCATCAGGGATTCTAGCGGGAGGTCAGATACGCAGTATTTT. This codes for CAIRDSSGRSDTQYF.